This T cell receptor beta chain was profiled in a study of CD8+ T cells in alopecia areata. Study context: Patients received oral tofacitinib, 5 to 10 mg twice daily, for moderate-to-severe alopecia areata.

The investigators collected lesional scalp punch biopsies and peripheral blood from alopecia areata patients. Findings of the study overall: Normal skin's resident alphabeta T cells are also sequenced in scalp samples. Patients shared TCRs less clearly than mice did, possibly owing to HLA.

The ends were cut back, 8 bases at V and 0 bases at J, with 14 bases in the middle. This CDR3 has 14 residues. Looked up from germline, CDR1 is MDHEN and CDR2 is SYDVKM. In each case, RNA was isolated and then reverse transcribed into cDNA as the sequencing template. Method: immunoSEQ multiplex PCR; TCRdb's copy keeps in-frame clones and lacks some. Of approximately 89,000 clones in the sample, nearly 45% were seen once. Comment on this clone: Its target is not known.

This TCR came from a human donor with alopecia areata. This chain links TRBV28 with TRBJ2-7; TRBD2 might be the D (5 bases). The specimen sequenced was CD4+ T cells sorted from blood. CDR3: CASGSGRLSYEQYF. The CDR3 DNA follows: TGTGCCAGCGGGAGCGGCAGGCTCTCCTACGAGCAGTACTTC. Complete variable domain (other parts from reference TRBV28 and TRBJ2-7): DVKVTQSSRYLVKRTGEKVFLECVQDMDHENMFWYRQDPGLGLRLIYFSYDVKMKEKGDIPEGYSVSREKKERFSLILESASTNQTSMYLCASGSGRLSYEQYFGPGTRLTVT.